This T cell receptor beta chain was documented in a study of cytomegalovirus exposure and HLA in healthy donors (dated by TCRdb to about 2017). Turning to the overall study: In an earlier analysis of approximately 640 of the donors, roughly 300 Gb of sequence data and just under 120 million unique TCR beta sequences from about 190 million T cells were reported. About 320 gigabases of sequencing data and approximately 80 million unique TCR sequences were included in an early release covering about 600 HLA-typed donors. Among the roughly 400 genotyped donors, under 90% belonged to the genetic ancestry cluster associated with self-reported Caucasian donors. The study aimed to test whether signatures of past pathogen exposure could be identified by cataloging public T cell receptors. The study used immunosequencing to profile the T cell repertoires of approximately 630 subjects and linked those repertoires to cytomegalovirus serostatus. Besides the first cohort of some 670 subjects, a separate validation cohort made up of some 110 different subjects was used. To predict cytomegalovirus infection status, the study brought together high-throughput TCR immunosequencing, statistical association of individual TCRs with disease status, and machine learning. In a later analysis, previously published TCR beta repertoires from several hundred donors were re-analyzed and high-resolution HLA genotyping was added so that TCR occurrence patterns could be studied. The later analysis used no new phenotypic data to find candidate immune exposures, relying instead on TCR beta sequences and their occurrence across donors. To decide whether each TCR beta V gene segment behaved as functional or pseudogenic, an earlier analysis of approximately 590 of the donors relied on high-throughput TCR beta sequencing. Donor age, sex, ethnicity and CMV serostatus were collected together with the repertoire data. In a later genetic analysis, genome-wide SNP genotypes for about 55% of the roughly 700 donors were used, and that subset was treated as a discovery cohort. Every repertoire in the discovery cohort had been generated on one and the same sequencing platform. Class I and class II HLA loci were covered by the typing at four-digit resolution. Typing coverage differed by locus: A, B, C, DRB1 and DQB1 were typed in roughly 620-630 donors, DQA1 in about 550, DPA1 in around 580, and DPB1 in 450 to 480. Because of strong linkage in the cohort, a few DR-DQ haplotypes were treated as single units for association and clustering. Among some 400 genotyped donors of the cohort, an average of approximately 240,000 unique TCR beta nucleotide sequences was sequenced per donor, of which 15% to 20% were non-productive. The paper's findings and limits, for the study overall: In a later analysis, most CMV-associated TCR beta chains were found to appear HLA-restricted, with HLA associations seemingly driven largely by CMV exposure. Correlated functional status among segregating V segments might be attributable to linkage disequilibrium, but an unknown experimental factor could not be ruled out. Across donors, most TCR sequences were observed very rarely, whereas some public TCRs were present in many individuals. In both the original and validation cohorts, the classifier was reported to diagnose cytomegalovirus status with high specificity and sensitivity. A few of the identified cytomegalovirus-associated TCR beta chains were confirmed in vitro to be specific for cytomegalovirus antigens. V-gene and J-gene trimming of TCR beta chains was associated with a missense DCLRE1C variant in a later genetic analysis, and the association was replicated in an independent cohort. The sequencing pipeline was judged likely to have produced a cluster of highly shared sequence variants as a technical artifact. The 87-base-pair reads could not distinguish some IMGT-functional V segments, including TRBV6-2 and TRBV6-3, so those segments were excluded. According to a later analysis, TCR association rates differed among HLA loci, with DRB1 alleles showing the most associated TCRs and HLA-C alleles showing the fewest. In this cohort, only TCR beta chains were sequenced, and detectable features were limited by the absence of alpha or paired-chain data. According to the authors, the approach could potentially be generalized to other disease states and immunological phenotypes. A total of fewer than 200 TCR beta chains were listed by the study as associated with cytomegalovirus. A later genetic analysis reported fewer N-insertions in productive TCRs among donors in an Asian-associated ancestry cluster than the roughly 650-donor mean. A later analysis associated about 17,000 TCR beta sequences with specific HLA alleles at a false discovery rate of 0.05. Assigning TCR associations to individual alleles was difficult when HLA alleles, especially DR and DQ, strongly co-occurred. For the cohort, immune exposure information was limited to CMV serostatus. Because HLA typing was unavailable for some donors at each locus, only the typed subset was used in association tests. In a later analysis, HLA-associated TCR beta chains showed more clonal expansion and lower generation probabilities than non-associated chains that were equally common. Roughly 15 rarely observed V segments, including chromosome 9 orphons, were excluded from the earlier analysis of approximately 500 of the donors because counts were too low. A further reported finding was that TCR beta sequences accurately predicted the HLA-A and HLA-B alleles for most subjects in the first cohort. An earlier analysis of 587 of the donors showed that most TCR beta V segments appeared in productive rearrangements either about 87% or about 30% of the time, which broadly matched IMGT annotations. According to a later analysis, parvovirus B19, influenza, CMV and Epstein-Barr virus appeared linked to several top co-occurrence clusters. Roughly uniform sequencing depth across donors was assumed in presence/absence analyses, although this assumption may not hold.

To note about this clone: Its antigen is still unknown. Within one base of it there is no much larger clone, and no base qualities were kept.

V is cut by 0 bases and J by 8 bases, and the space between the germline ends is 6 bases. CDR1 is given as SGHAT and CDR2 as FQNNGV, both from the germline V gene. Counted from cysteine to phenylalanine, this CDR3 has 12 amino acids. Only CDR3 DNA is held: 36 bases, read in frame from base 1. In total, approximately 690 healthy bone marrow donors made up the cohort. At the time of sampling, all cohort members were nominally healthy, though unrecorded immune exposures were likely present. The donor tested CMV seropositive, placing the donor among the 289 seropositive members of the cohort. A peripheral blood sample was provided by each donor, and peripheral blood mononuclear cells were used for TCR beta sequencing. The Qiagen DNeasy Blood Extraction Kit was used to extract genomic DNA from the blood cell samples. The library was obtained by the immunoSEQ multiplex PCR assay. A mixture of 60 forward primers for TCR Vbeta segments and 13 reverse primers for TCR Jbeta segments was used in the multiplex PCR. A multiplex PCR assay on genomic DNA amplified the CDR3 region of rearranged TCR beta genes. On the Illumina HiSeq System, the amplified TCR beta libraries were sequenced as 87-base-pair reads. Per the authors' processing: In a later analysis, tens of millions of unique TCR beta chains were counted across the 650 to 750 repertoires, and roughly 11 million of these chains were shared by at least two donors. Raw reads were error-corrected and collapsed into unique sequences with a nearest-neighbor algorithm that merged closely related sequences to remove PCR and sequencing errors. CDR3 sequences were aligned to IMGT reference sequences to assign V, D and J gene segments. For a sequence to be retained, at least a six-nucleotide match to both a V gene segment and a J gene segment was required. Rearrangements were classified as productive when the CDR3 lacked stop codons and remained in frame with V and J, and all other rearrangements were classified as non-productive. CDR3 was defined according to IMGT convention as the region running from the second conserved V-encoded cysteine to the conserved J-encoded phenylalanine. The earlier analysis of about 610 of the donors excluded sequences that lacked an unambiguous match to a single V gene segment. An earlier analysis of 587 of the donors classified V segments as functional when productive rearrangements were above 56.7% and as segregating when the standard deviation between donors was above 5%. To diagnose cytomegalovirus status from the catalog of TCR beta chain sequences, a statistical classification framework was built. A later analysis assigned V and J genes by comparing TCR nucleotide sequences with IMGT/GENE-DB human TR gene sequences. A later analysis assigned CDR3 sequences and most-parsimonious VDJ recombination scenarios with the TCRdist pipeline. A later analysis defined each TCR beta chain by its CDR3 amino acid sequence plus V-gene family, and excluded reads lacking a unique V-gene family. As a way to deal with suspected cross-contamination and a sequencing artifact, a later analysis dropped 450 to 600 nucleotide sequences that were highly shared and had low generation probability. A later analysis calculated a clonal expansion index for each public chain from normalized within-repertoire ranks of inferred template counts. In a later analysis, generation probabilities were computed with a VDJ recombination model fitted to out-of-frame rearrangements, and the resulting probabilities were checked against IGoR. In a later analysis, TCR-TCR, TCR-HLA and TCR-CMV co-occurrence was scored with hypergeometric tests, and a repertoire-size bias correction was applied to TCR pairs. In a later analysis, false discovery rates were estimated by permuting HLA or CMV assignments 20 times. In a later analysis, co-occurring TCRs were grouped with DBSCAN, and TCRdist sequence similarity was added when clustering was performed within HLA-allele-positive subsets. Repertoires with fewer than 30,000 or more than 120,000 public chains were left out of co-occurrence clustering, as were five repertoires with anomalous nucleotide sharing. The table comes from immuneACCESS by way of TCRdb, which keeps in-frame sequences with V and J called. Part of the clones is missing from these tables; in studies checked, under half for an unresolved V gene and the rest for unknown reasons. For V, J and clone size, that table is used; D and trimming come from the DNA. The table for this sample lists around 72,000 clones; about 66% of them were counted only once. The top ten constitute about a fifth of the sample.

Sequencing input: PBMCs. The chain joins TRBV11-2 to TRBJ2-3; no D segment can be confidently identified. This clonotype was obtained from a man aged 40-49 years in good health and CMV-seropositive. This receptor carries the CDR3 CASSLERRTQYF. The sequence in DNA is TGTGCCAGCAGCTTAGAGAGGCGTACGCAGTATTTT.